A single sample is the source of the 2 T cell receptor beta chains below, sequenced in a study of tumor-infiltrating lymphocytes in primary liver carcinoma. A constant-region primer served to make TCR beta cDNA from about 0.45 ug total RNA. Libraries covering TCR beta were generated through three nested multiplex PCR rounds (using a slightly modified ARM-PCR). Each of the first two PCR rounds ran nine to ten cycles with TRBV1-TRBV30 forward and C-beta reverse primers. TCRdb ran MiXCR on the multiplex PCR reads and lists one entry per CDR3 protein. The sample has about 200,000 distinct CDR3 sequences; around 60% are singletons. The source of the blood RNA was unsorted whole blood, and germline DNA was extracted as well. The sample taken for sequencing was peripheral blood. These receptors originate from a woman aged 55-70 years with primary liver carcinoma and hepatitis B virus infection.

This clonotype was seen just once. The V call is TRBV6-5, the J call TRBJ2-7; the D is unclear. There are 15 residues in the CDR3. The germline V gene has CDR1 MNHEY and CDR2 SVGAGI. V gave up 2 bases and J gave up 0 bases, with 11 bases separating them. The CDR3: CASSYDGPASYEQYF. The CDR3 coding sequence is TGTGCCAGCAGTTACGATGGCCCAGCCTCCTACGAGCAGTACTTC.

To note about this clonotype: A much larger clone differs by one base, so this may be a read error. The chain couples TRBV6-5 to TRBJ1-2, with D maybe TRBD1 (5 bases). The CDR3 contains 17 residues. Germline V CDR1 and CDR2: MNHEY, SVGAGI. CDR3 sequence: CASSLGGRGRPNHGYTF. CDR3 nucleotide sequence: TGTGCCAGCAGTCTCGGAGGTCGGGGGAGACCTAACCATGGCTACACCTTC.